The TCR beta chain described here comes from a study of cytomegalovirus exposure and HLA in healthy donors. Study-wide results and caveats: Presence/absence analyses took donor sequencing depth as roughly uniform. It has been reported that TCR beta sequences accurately predicted the HLA-A and HLA-B alleles of most subjects. Most sequenced TCRs were rare (though some public TCRs occurred in many donors).

The PCR used 60 Vbeta and 13 Jbeta primers. The data were produced by immunoSEQ multiplex PCR, yet TCRdb's version contains in-frame clones alone and is incomplete. This table has 150,000 or so clones, approximately 80% appearing once. V was shortened by 0 bases and J by 3 bases, with 10 bases between the two germline ends. CDR3 length equals 14 residues. The germline V gene has CDR1 SGDLS and CDR2 YYNGEE. Notes on this clone: The target antigen is unknown.

Sequencing was performed on PBMCs. The V call is TRBV9, the J call TRBJ2-7; possible D gene TRBD2, 5 bases. The sequence derives from a female donor in good health and CMV-seronegative. Here the CDR3 DNA reads TGTGCCAGCAGCGTAGCCCCCGCGGGCTACGAGCAGTACTTC. Translating gives CASSVAPAGYEQYF.